Listed below are T cell receptor beta chains from one sample, sequenced in a study of radiotherapy plus CTLA-4 blockade in lung cancer. Assay: immunoSEQ multiplex PCR; the TCRdb copy retains only in-frame clones and omits some. Here the sample spans tens of thousands of clones, 70% to 80% being singletons. The source was peripheral blood, collected from a patient treated with radiotherapy plus ipilimumab. The receptors originated from a human donor with non-small cell lung cancer whose response to radiotherapy plus ipilimumab could not be evaluated. Some clones in this sample may be carry-over from other donors' samples. CDR3s include the opening cysteine and the closing phenylalanine or tryptophan. Fields, in order: clone size, D gene, J gene, V gene, CDR3 protein, CDR3 DNA. D genes are given only for firm matches. Only part of the rows carry a size: once, few, many, or a class if the clone is expanded.

few TRBD1 TRBJ1-2 TRBV27 CASSLGGGQGGYGYTF TGTGCCAGCAGTTTGGGGGGAGGACAGGGAGGCTATGGCTACACCTTC
. TRBD1 TRBJ2-2 TRBV5-6 CASHRTGGPGELFF TGTGCCAGCCATAGAACAGGGGGTCCCGGGGAGCTGTTTTTT
many TRBD2 TRBJ2-2 TRBV4-3 CASGGLAGLGTGELFF TGCGCCAGCGGTGGACTAGCGGGGCTGGGCACCGGGGAGCTGTTTTTT
once . TRBJ2-1 TRBV7-7 CASSQQGREQFF TGTGCTAGCAGCCAGCAGGGGCGTGAGCAGTTCTTC
. . TRBJ2-7 TRBV28 CASSLAGSYEQYF TGTGCCAGCAGTTTAGCAGGGTCCTACGAGCAGTACTTC
. TRBD2 TRBJ2-7 TRBV5-1 CASRGGSLYEQYF TGCGCCAGCCGGGGGGGATCCCTTTACGAGCAGTACTTC
. TRBD2 TRBJ2-3 TRBV29-1 CSVEDRLAGKPDTQYF TGCAGCGTTGAAGACCGACTAGCGGGGAAACCAGATACGCAGTATTTT
. TRBD1 TRBJ1-1 TRBV6-4 CASSLPQDRSFWTEAFF TGTGCCAGCAGCCTACCCCAGGACAGGTCGTTCTGGACTGAAGCTTTCTTT
. TRBD1 TRBJ1-3 TRBV9 CASSVNRGFSGNTIYF TGTGCCAGCAGCGTCAACAGGGGGTTCTCTGGAAACACCATATATTTT
. . TRBJ2-7 TRBV2 CASSDWGEQYF TGTGCCAGCAGTGATTGGGGCGAGCAGTACTTC
. . TRBJ2-1 TRBV9 CASSLGLASSYNEQFF TGTGCCAGCAGCCTGGGGCTAGCGAGCTCCTACAATGAGCAGTTCTTC
. TRBD2 TRBJ2-4 TRBV2 CASSDESGGVMDIQYF TGTGCCAGCAGTGATGAATCCGGGGGGGTTATGGACATTCAGTACTTC
. . TRBJ2-1 TRBV25-1 CASPLKNWQGSYNEQFF TGTGCCAGCCCCTTGAAGAATTGGCAGGGGTCCTACAATGAGCAGTTCTTC
. . TRBJ1-2 TRBV10-3 CAIRGDYGYTF TGTGCCATCAGAGGGGACTATGGCTACACCTTC
. . TRBJ1-1 TRBV18 CASSPSGQTEAFF TGTGCCAGCTCACCGTCAGGACAAACTGAAGCTTTCTTT
. . TRBJ1-6 TRBV7-9 CASLSSGGDSPLHF TGTGCCAGCTTGAGCTCTGGTGGTGATTCACCCCTCCACTTT
. . TRBJ1-5 TRBV10-3 CAISDIQYSNQPQHF TGTGCCATCAGTGACATACAGTATAGCAATCAGCCCCAGCATTTT
few . TRBJ2-7 TRBV6-1 CASHGGLAYEQYF TGTGCCAGCCACGGAGGGTTAGCCTACGAGCAGTACTTC
. . TRBJ1-2 TRBV9 CASSVSWTANYGYTF TGTGCCAGCAGCGTTTCCTGGACAGCTAACTATGGCTACACCTTC
. TRBD2 TRBJ2-7 TRBV2 CASRRPSGGEQYF TGTGCCAGCAGACGGCCTAGCGGGGGCGAGCAGTACTTC
. . TRBJ2-7 TRBV19 CASSRGRWNEQYF TGTGCCAGTAGTAGGGGCAGGTGGAACGAGCAGTACTTC
. TRBD1 TRBJ1-4 TRBV28 CASSIQGAGTNEKLFF TGTGCCAGCAGTATACAGGGGGCAGGTACTAATGAAAAACTGTTTTTT
many TRBD2 TRBJ2-1 TRBV6-5 CASSYLAGDYNEQFF TGTGCCAGCAGTTACCTAGCGGGCGATTACAATGAGCAGTTCTTC
. . TRBJ1-6 TRBV7-3 CASSPAGSPVSPLHF TGTGCCAGCAGCCCCGCGGGGTCCCCCGTCTCACCCCTCCACTTT
. TRBD1 TRBJ1-6 TRBV2 CASSEYGTDYNSPLHF TGTGCCAGCAGTGAATACGGGACAGACTATAATTCACCCCTCCACTTT
once TRBD1 TRBJ1-2 TRBV18 CASSLGQGGYTF TGTGCCAGCTCCCTTGGACAGGGTGGCTACACCTTC